The T cell receptor (beta chain) described here comes from a study of T-cell memory formation after mild COVID-19. General study points: Mainly CM and EM harbored the contracting CD4+ clones; mainly EMRA harbored the CD8+ ones. Several responding clones turned up in pre-infection memory, indicating that cross-reactive memory may have taken part. Later expanders leaned toward CD4+, whereas clones contracting from day 15 to 85 were balanced CD4/CD8.

CDR1 is MNHEY, CDR2 SVGAGI, per germline. The CDR3 spans 16 residues. The V end lost 0 bases, the J end lost 0 bases, and 12 bases lay between the germline ends. This clonotype occurred a few times. Its antigen is undetermined. TCRdb reprocessed the 5' RACE reads via MiXCR and lists one record per CDR3 protein. The table includes 270,000 or so distinct CDR3 sequences, 15% to 20% detected once. The receptor comes from a young man who had mild COVID-19 (a few samples of this study predate the infection). Cell type and time point are not known. This sequence joins TRBV6-5 and TRBJ2-7; a possible D gene is TRBD1 (6 bases). The sample comprised PBMCs or a T cell subset sorted from them (not recorded which). The CDR3 is CASSYSIQGSSYEQYF. The CDR3 DNA follows: TGTGCCAGCAGTTACTCGATACAGGGATCCTCCTACGAGCAGTACTTC.